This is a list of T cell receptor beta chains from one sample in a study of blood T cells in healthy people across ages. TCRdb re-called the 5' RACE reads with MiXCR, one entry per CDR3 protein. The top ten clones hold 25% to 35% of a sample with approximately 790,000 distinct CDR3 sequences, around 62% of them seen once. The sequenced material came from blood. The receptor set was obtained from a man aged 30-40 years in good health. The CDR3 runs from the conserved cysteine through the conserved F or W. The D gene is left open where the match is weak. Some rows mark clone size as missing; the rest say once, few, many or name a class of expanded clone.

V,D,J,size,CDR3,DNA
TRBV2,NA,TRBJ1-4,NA,CASSEYTEGKLFF,TGTGCCAGCAGTGAATATACCGAAGGAAAACTGTTTTTT
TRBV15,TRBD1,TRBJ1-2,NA,CATSRELQGDYGYTF,TGTGCCACCAGCAGAGAACTACAGGGGGACTATGGCTACACCTTC
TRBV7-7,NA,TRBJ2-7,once,CASGPKNYEQYF,TGTGCTAGCGGCCCAAAAAACTACGAGCAGTACTTC
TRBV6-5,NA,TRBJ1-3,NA,CASSYSDSGNTIYF,TGTGCCAGCAGTTACTCGGACTCTGGAAACACCATATATTTT
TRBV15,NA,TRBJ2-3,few,CATSRAEGTQYF,TGTGCCACCAGCAGAGCTGAGGGTACGCAGTATTTT
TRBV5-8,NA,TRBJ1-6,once,CATNRVSGSYNSPLHF,TGTGCCACCAACAGGGTCTCGGGCTCCTATAATTCACCCCTCCACTTT
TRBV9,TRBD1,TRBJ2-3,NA,CASSSRTGGPDTQYF,TGTGCCAGCAGCTCTCGGACAGGGGGTCCAGATACGCAGTATTTT
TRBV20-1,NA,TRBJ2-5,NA,CSAEGTAGTQYF,TGCAGTGCTGAGGGGACCGCGGGGACCCAGTACTTC
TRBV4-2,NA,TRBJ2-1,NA,CASSVRESSYNEQFF,TGTGCCAGCAGCGTACGTGAGAGCTCCTACAATGAGCAGTTCTTC
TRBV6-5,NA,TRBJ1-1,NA,CASSRLRSEAFF,TGTGCCAGCAGTCGGCTACGGAGCGAAGCTTTCTTT